Each of the 3 T cell receptor beta chains below was sequenced from the same sample in a study of long-term antiretroviral therapy in people with HIV. Investigators performed immunoSEQ version v3.0 at survey level. TCRdb's copy holds only in-frame clones and misses some; the assay was immunoSEQ multiplex PCR. The data show some 40,000 clones, roughly 87% seen once. This sample comprised unsorted PBMCs, obtained 1 year after starting antiretroviral therapy. The receptors were gathered from a man between 18 and 35 years old with HIV.

The V call is TRBV7-6, the J call TRBJ2-1; no clear D. V lost 0 bases and J 9 bases, leaving 15 bases between the germline ends. The CDR3 totals 15 residues. CDR1 and CDR2 (germline): SGHVS, FNYEAQ. This CDR3 is CASSLAEPPSGEQFF. The CDR3 DNA follows: TGTGCCAGCAGCTTAGCGGAGCCACCCTCGGGTGAGCAGTTCTTC.

This clone has only one observation. In nucleotides, the CDR3 is TGCGCCAGCAGCCAAGTGGTATACAGAAACAATGAGCAGTTCTTC. This translates into CASSQVVYRNNEQFF. The chain joins TRBV4-1 to TRBJ2-1, with D unresolved. Germline CDR1 and CDR2: MGHRA and YSYEKL. The CDR3 is made up of 15 amino acids. V lost 1 base to trimming and J lost 5 bases, with 12 bases between them.

The chain combines TRBV20-1 with TRBJ2-7; D is perhaps TRBD1 or TRBD2 (5 bases each). V was cut by 6 bases and J by 3 bases, with 9 bases left in between. Germline V gives CDR1 DFQATT, CDR2 SNEGSKA (reference sequence). The CDR3 has 11 residues. CDR3 protein: CSAGVSYEQYF. As DNA, the CDR3 is TGCAGTGCGGGGGTGAGCTACGAGCAGTACTTC.